This T cell receptor (beta chain) is drawn from a study of shared clonotypes between healthy human individuals. Study in general: CD4 naive cells filled three plates per donor, CD4 memory three, CD8 naive two and CD8 memory one. Study findings and constraints: Around 5.4% of naive CD4 clonotypes were common to a handful of donors.

CDR1 is SGHDN and CDR2 is FVKESK in the germline V gene. Trimming took 2 bases from V and 2 from J, leaving 4 bases between them. This CDR3 spans 12 amino acids. Comment on this clone: Its antigen remains unidentified.

The assay used deep level. TCRdb's copy holds only in-frame clones and misses some; the assay was immunoSEQ multiplex PCR. The table lists about 650,000 clones, about 95% of them singletons. As defined, naive CD8 cells were CD45RO-negative and positively selected for CCR7, with terminally differentiated effector memory CD45RA+ cells excluded. Donors, without exception, were Caucasian adults residing in Nashville, Tennessee. V is TRBV14 and J is TRBJ2-7; no firm D call. The sequence derives from a woman aged 25 to 39 in good health. The sequenced sample consisted of naive CD8+ T cells sorted from blood. In nucleotides, the CDR3 is TGTGCCAGCAGCCAACTCCCCTACGAGCAGTACTTC. Its translation is CASSQLPYEQYF. Complete variable domain (other parts from reference TRBV14 and TRBJ2-7): EAGVTQFPSHSVIEKGQTVTLRCDPISGHDNLYWYRRVMGKEIKFLLHFVKESKQDESGMPNNRFLAERTGGTYSTLKVQPAELEDSGVYFCASSQLPYEQYFGPGTRLTVT.